The source of this T cell receptor beta chain is a study of T cells in Graves' hyperthyroidism and ophthalmopathy (dated by TCRdb to about 2019). A note on the overall study: Peripheral blood was sampled at the time of initial diagnosis, prior to any treatment. To identify distinguishing TCR V-J signatures, a discovery cohort of about 95 patients was used, comprising 40 to 45 with Graves' ophthalmopathy and about 59 with stable Graves' hyperthyroidism. Prospective prediction of ophthalmopathy was tested in an independent validation cohort consisting of 18 hyperthyroidism patients and 17 patients who later progressed to ophthalmopathy. For training and testing, the 80 to 100 patients in the discovery cohort were randomly divided in a 7:3 ratio. Thyroid tissue and blood T-cell repertoires from more than 5 Graves' hyperthyroidism patients were also compared in the study. Following sampling, methimazole starting at 30 mg daily was given to hyperthyroidism patients, and high-dose intravenous methylprednisolone was given to ophthalmopathy patients. The paper reports TCR Vbeta CDR3 sequencing of fewer than 150 peripheral blood samples: around 41 ophthalmopathy, 75 to 80 hyperthyroidism and around 17 progressor patients. Paper-wide results and their limitations: Most expanded thyroid clonotypes (frequency above 0.001) were also detected in blood, a finding suggesting that blood repertoires may reflect thyroid immune responses. A model built on a 13 V-J signature distinguished ophthalmopathy from stable hyperthyroidism, reaching 85% to 90% sensitivity and approximately 83% specificity in cross-validation and 80%/75% in testing. No statistical method was used to fix the sample size in advance, and group allocation was not hidden from the investigators. In validation, the model predicted progression to ophthalmopathy a median of about 6.8 months before onset, with approximately 71% sensitivity and roughly 77% specificity.

From the cysteine through the phenylalanine, the CDR3 covers 14 amino acids. Just CDR3 DNA is preserved here, 42 bases in frame from base 1. CDR1 and CDR2 (MGHRA, YSYEKL) derive from the germline V gene. V is reduced by 1 base and J by 0 bases, leaving a spacing of 6 bases between them. TCR beta CDR3 regions were amplified from RNA transcripts. The TCR CDR3 was subjected to a first round of RT-PCR using the HTBI primer set and the Qiagen OneStep RT-PCR kit. A second multiplex PCR round built the libraries, followed by size selection and purification. Libraries were sequenced paired-end with 100 bp reads on an Illumina HiSeq2000. From the authors' description of their analysis: SOAPnuke was used to process the raw data, with reads discarded if the reads contained adapters or uncalled bases, had a mean Phred below 15, or lacked an exact constant-primer or identifier match. High-quality paired reads were merged with COPE v1.2.5, and unique nucleotide sequences were defined as clonotypes. MiTCR v1.1 was used to align clonotypes to the IMGT TRBV, TRBD and TRBJ reference segments. Analysis was restricted to V-J combinations with a frequency above 0.0001, which covered about 99% of repertoires. The TCS score was defined as the ratio of F50 (clonal expansion) to E x V (chaos), calculated using BLOSUM62-based TCRdist between CDR3 peptides within each V-J. Welch's t-statistics and random forest reduced 514 V-J features to roughly 13, which were used in a naive Bayes classifier (R e1071). TCRdb redid the processing of the public reads, applying fastp at Q25 and MiXCR, and retained in-frame beta chains. Every CDR3 protein is listed once, alongside the most common genes and DNA of its rows. In this record, the V and J calls reflect TCRdb's handling and not the investigators' own analysis. For this sample the table gives over 250,000 distinct CDR3 sequences, of which less than 30% were detected only once. The top ten clonotypes cover about a quarter of the sample.

This clonotype was seen many times. Which antigen it targets is not known. No base qualities exist here, and no much larger clone lies one base off it. Hyperthyroidism patients were aged 18 to 65 years and newly diagnosed, with disease duration of less than 2 months. Any patient with an uncontrolled infection, another autoimmune disease, pregnancy or lactation was excluded. Diagnoses relied on clinical symptoms, serum thyroxine and TRAb, thyroid ultrasound and orbital computed tomography. For progressor patients, blood was drawn at the first diagnosis of hyperthyroidism, before any ophthalmopathy symptoms had appeared. PBMCs were isolated from about 10 ml of fresh peripheral blood by Ficoll-Paque density gradient centrifugation. Patients classed as progressors first received a Graves' hyperthyroidism diagnosis and then went on to develop ophthalmopathy during follow-up. Total RNA was extracted with Trizol reagent, and quality was checked on an Agilent 2100 Bioanalyzer.

Material for sequencing was blood. The TCR was taken from a man in his forties with Graves' hyperthyroidism that later progressed to Graves' ophthalmopathy. The chain was built from TRBV4-1 and TRBJ2-5; the D gene cannot be resolved reliably. The base sequence is TGCGCCAGCAGCCAAGCAGACTACCAAGAGACCCAGTACTTC. This is translated as CASSQADYQETQYF.